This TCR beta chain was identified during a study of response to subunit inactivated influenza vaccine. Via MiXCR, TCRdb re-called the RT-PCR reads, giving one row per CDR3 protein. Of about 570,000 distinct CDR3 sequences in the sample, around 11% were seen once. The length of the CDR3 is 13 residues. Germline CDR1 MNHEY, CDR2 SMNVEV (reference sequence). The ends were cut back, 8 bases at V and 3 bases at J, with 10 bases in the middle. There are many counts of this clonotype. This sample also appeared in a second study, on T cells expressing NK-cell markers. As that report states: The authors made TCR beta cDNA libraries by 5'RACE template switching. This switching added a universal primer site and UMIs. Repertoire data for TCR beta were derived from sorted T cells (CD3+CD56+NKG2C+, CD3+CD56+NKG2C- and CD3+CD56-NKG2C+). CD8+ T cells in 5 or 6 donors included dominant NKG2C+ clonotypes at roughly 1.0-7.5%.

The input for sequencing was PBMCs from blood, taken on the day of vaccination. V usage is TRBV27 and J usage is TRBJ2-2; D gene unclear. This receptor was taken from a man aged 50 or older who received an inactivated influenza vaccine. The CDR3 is CASPPTDTGELFF. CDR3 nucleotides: TGTGCCAGCCCCCCAACGGACACCGGGGAGCTGTTTTTT.